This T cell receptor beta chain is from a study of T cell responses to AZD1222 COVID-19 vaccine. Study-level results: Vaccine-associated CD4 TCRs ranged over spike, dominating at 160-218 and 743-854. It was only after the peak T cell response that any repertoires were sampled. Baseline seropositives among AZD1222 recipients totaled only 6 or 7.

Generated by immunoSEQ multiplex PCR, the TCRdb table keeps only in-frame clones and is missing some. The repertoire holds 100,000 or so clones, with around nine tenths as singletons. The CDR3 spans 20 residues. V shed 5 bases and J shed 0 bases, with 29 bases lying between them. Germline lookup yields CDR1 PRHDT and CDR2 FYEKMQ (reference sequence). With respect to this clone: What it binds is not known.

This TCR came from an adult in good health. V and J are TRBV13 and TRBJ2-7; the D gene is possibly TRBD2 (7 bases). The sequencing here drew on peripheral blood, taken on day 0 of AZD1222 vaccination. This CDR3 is CASSPPKGGRGALISYEQYF. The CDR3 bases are TGTGCCAGCAGCCCCCCTAAAGGGGGACGGGGGGCCCTCATCTCCTACGAGCAGTACTTC.